Each of the 23 T cell receptor beta chains below was sequenced from the same sample in a study of T cell responses to AZD1222 COVID-19 vaccine. Profiling relied on immunoSEQ multiplex PCR, and the TCRdb table lists in-frame clones only, not all of them. The data hold fewer than 130,000 clones, with 70% to 90% observed a single time. Here the sequenced sample was peripheral blood, taken 28 days after the second AZD1222 dose. These receptors were taken from an adult who received the AZD1222 COVID-19 vaccine.

V is TRBV5-1 and J is TRBJ2-7; 10 bases line up with TRBD1. Germline values: CDR1 SGHRS, CDR2 YFSETQ. CDR3 length: 17 residues. J was trimmed by 1 base and V by 0 bases; bases with no gene match: 7. CDR3 sequence reads: CASSLEGTGVTSYEQYF. CDR3 bases: TGCGCCAGCAGCTTGGAGGGGACAGGGGTTACATCCTACGAGCAGTACTTC.

This chain connects TRBV7-7 to TRBJ2-1; 12 bases agree with TRBD2. Germline CDR1 SSHAT, CDR2 FNYEAQ (reference sequence). The CDR3 contains 16 residues. V trimming: 5 bases; J trimming: 9 bases; junction bases outside the gene matches: 11. This chain's CDR3 is CASSQKTSGSQGEQFF. Here the CDR3 DNA reads TGTGCCAGCAGCCAGAAGACTAGCGGGAGTCAAGGTGAGCAGTTCTTC.

The gene calls are TRBV19 and TRBJ2-7; TRBD2 matches 10 bases. CDR1 is LNHDA and CDR2 is SQIVND in the germline V gene (reference sequence). This CDR3 contains 15 residues. V gave up 2 bases and J gave up 0 bases; unmatched junction bases: 1. CDR3 sequence reads: CASSITSGASYEQYF. The CDR3 nucleotides read TGTGCCAGTAGTATAACTAGCGGGGCCTCCTACGAGCAGTACTTC.

The genes are TRBV10-3 and TRBJ1-3, with D perhaps matching TRBD1 (6 bases). This CDR3 is built from 16 residues. Per the germline V gene, CDR1 is ENHRY and CDR2 is SYGVKD. The ends were cut back, 2 bases at V and 2 bases at J, with 13 bases in the middle. The CDR3 DNA follows: TGTGCCATCAGTGAGCCCAGACAGGAGGCTGGAAACACCATATATTTT. Translated: CAISEPRQEAGNTIYF.

This clone was found once. V usage is TRBV7-3 and J usage is TRBJ2-1; 10 bases map to TRBD2. The CDR3 totals 15 residues. Germline CDR1 and CDR2: SGHTA and FQGTGA. V dropped 4 bases and J dropped 10; count of bases not matched to a gene: 10. The CDR3 protein is CASSSLIAGGGEQFF. The CDR3 nucleotides read TGTGCCAGCAGCTCCCTAATAGCGGGAGGTGGGGAGCAGTTCTTC.

This chain joins TRBV18 and TRBJ2-5; no clear D. CDR1 KGHSH and CDR2 LQKENI come from the germline V gene. The CDR3 is made up of 15 amino acids. Trimming shortened V by 6 bases and J by 2 bases, and 16 bases separated the two germline ends. The CDR3 region has the DNA TGTGCCAGCTCGCCCCAAGGGCAGACACAAGAGACCCAGTACTTC. It yields the protein CASSPQGQTQETQYF.

This chain joins TRBV7-6 and TRBJ2-1, with 7 bases matching TRBD2. V shed 1 base and J 4 bases; nucleotides not matched to a gene: 7. The CDR3 is 16 residues long. CDR1 and CDR2 (germline): SGHVS, FNYEAQ. The CDR3 DNA follows: TGTGCCAGCAGCTTAGGAGGGCGGGAGAGGTACAATGAGCAGTTCTTC. Protein sequence: CASSLGGRERYNEQFF.

This chain uses TRBV10-3 with TRBJ2-7, with 12 bases that match TRBD2. The CDR3 sequence is 14 residues long. Germline assignment: CDR1 ENHRY and CDR2 SYGVKD. With 6 bases clipped from V and 4 bases from J, the junction kept 4 bases outside the gene matches. The CDR3 nucleotides read TGTGCCATCAGGTCCACTAGCGGGAGGTACGAGCAGTACTTC. Translation: CAIRSTSGRYEQYF.

The chain employs TRBV5-1 and TRBJ2-3, with 10 bases identical to TRBD1. Germline values: CDR1 SGHRS, CDR2 YFSETQ. V dropped 2 bases and J dropped 5; count of bases not matched to a gene: 5. This CDR3 comprises 15 residues. The CDR3 nucleotides are TGCGCCAGCAGCTTAATGAGGGACAGGGGAGATACGCAGTATTTT. Its protein is CASSLMRDRGDTQYF. The full variable domain, completed using reference TRBV5-1 and TRBJ2-3, is KAGVTQTPRYLIKTRGQQVTLSCSPISGHRSVSWYQQTPGQGLQFLFEYFSETQRNKGNFPGRFSGRQFSNSRSEMNVSTLELGDSALYLCASSLMRDRGDTQYFGPGTRLTVL.

This rearrangement joins TRBV21-1 to TRBJ2-4; the DNA was not compared with TRBD1, the D call given in the table. TRBV21-1 is a listed pseudogene. This CDR3 contains 16 residues. The CDR3 nucleotides read TGTGCCAGCAACCTACAGGGGCCCCCAGCCAAAAACATTCAGTACTTC. It codes for CASNLQGPPAKNIQYF.

The chain combines TRBV27 with TRBJ1-1; TRBD1 is a possible D gene (5 bases). This CDR3 spans 18 amino acids. Germline V gene data show CDR1 as MNHEY and CDR2 as SMNVEV (reference sequence). V was trimmed by 0 bases and J by 1 base, leaving 18 bases between them. CDR3 sequence (DNA): TGTGCCAGCAGTTTATCAGGCAGGGACCTACGCCAGAACACTGAAGCTTTCTTT. This sequence encodes CASSLSGRDLRQNTEAFF.

The rearrangement joins TRBV3-1 (or the pseudogene TRBV3-2) to TRBJ2-1, with 9 bases aligning to TRBD1. The CDR3 is 15 residues long. Trimming removed 5 bases from V and 3 bases from J; junction bases left unmatched: 5. Germline V gene lookup returns CDR1 LGHDT and CDR2 YNNKEL (reference sequence). CDR3 sequence: CASSFRTGVYNEQFF. The DNA for the CDR3 is TGTGCCAGCAGCTTCCGGACAGGGGTCTACAATGAGCAGTTCTTC.

The gene calls are TRBV29-1 and TRBJ1-1, with a possible D match to TRBD1 (5 bases). The CDR3 loop spans 15 amino acids. V gave up 1 base and J gave up 11 bases, with 23 bases separating them. CDR1 SQVTM and CDR2 ANQGSEA come from the germline V gene. The CDR3 nucleotides are TGCAGCGTTGAAGGCTTTTACGGGGATGGGGGAACGGCTTTCTTT. It is translated as CSVEGFYGDGGTAFF.

Concerning this clone: The junction differs from germline at one of its ends, possibly a read error. This chain joins TRBV7-7 and TRBJ2-3; 9 bases line up with TRBD1. The CDR3 length is 14 residues. Germline CDR1 reads SSHAT; CDR2 reads FNYEAQ (reference sequence). The CDR3 DNA reads as TGTGCTAGCAGCTTACAGGGGGCCCCAGATACGCAGTATTTT. Its protein product is CASSLQGAPDTQYF.

The rearrangement links TRBV29-1 to TRBJ2-7, with 9 bases matching TRBD2. V was clipped by 5 bases and J by 2 bases; unmatched bases: 10. Germline V gene lookup returns CDR1 SQVTM and CDR2 ANQGSEA. The CDR3 covers 15 residues. The CDR3 bases are TGCAGCGTTTTGATAGGGGCGGGAGGGCCCTACGAGCAGTACTTC. This codes for CSVLIGAGGPYEQYF.

The V gene is TRBV10-3, the J gene TRBJ2-3, with D possibly being TRBD1 (5 bases). CDR1 is ENHRY, CDR2 SYGVKD, per germline. Trimming shortened V by 0 bases and J by 0 bases, and 7 bases separated the two germline ends. The CDR3 has 15 residues. The CDR3 reads CAISESTVSTDTQYF. DNA for the CDR3: TGTGCCATCAGTGAGTCGACAGTTAGCACAGATACGCAGTATTTT.

The chain is built from TRBV28 and TRBJ1-2, with D uncertain. Trimming pared 5 bases from V and 5 bases from J, leaving 12 bases between. The CDR3 length is 13 residues. The V gene's germline CDR1 is MDHEN and CDR2 SYDVKM. DNA for the CDR3: TGTGCCAGCAGTCCGGGGAGGATGTATGGCTACACCTTC. It translates to CASSPGRMYGYTF.

This chain links TRBV28 with TRBJ1-1; TRBD1 agrees at 8 bases. The CDR3 runs 14 residues. The J segment lost 2 bases and the V segment lost 6 bases, leaving 5 bases of the junction unmatched. CDR1 MDHEN and CDR2 SYDVKM come from the germline V gene. The CDR3 coding sequence is TGTGCCAGCAGCGGACAGGGCATTAACACTGAAGCTTTCTTT. This translates into CASSGQGINTEAFF.

This clone was observed a handful of times. The chain is built from TRBV2 and TRBJ2-2, with D perhaps matching TRBD2 (6 bases). This CDR3 has 16 amino acids. Trimming pared 6 bases from V and 1 base from J, leaving 15 bases between. CDR1 is SNHLY and CDR2 is FYNNEI in the germline V gene. CDR3 amino acids: CASSPWGTLNTGELFF. CDR3 in DNA: TGTGCCAGCAGCCCGTGGGGGACTCTGAACACCGGGGAGCTGTTTTTT.

V is TRBV19 and J is TRBJ1-4; perhaps TRBD1 as D (6 bases). Germline values: CDR1 LNHDA, CDR2 SQIVND (reference sequence). The CDR3 is made up of 15 amino acids. Trimming stripped 4 bases from V and 4 bases from J, with 13 bases between. CDR3 in amino acids: CASSRSQGFNEKLFF. In DNA, the CDR3 is TGTGCCAGTAGTAGGTCGCAGGGGTTTAATGAAAAACTGTTTTTT.

The CDR3 nucleotides are TGCGCCAGCAGCCAAGTACAGGTCCAAGAGACCCAGTACTTC. As protein: CASSQVQVQETQYF. The chain joins TRBV4-1 to TRBJ2-5; D is perhaps TRBD1 (5 bases). The CDR3 has 14 residues. V was pared by 1 base and J by 1 base, with 7 bases between. Germline lookup yields CDR1 MGHRA and CDR2 YSYEKL.

For the CDR3, the DNA is TGTGCCAGCAGTCAGACAGGGACCTATGGCTACACCTTC. Its protein product is CASSQTGTYGYTF. The V gene is TRBV4-2, the J gene TRBJ1-2; 7 positions match TRBD1. From germline, CDR1 is LGHNA and CDR2 YNFKEQ. The CDR3 is 13 amino acids. After removal of 6 bases from V and 4 bases from J, the junction contained 5 bases not matched to a gene.

V usage is TRBV7-9 and J usage is TRBJ2-4; 7 positions match TRBD1. The V and J ends lost 5 bases and 4 bases, in that order; junction bases with no gene match: 8. The CDR3 is 15 amino acids. Germline CDR1 is SEHNR and CDR2 is FQNEAQ (reference sequence). The CDR3 protein is CASSPRGQTKNIQYF. CDR3 in DNA: TGTGCCAGCAGCCCCCGGGGACAGACTAAAAACATTCAGTACTTC.